The clone carrying this T cell receptor (beta chain) has ten or more counts. As yet, its antigen is unknown. CDR1 is DFQATT, CDR2 SNEGSKA, per germline (reference sequence). With V trimmed by 0 bases and J by 5 bases, 2 bases remained unmatched. This CDR3 is 13 amino acids long. This sample was taken from a study of post-analysis software for immune sequencing data. Whole-study findings and limits: The study found TRBV5-6, TRBV5-1 and TRBV20-1 among five or six TRBV segments more frequent in patients than controls.

Tagging with unique molecular identifiers was a feature of the TCR beta cDNA libraries. TCRdb analysed the PCR reads with MiXCR anew, one entry per CDR3 protein. The sample has around 770,000 distinct CDR3 sequences; about half are singletons. This clonotype was sampled from a girl aged 5 to 17 with multiple sclerosis. Sequences were obtained from blood. The chain joins TRBV20-1 to TRBJ2-5, with 8 positions matching TRBD1. CDR3 sequence reads: CSARETGVETQYF. CDR3 DNA: TGCAGTGCTAGAGAGACAGGGGTTGAGACCCAGTACTTC.